This TCR beta chain was obtained from a study of T cell responses to AZD1222 COVID-19 vaccine (TCRdb year 2021). With regard to the full study: Because spike-specific TCR depth and breadth did not differ between the two schedules, AZD1222 recipients who got a second dose at roughly 4 weeks were pooled with those who got a second dose at roughly 12 weeks. A total of 233 trial participants underwent TCR sequencing, of whom 207 had received two doses of AZD1222 and approximately 25 had received two doses of the MenACWY control vaccine. Trial participants were enrolled by age into 18-55, 56-69 and 70-plus year subgroups, with approximately 150, 28 and 58 TCR-sequenced participants respectively. The full study reports these points: Nearly half of unique spike-specific TCRs reportedly recognized epitopes outside regions mutated in the B.1.351 and B.1.1.7 variants. Conclusions about previously exposed vaccinees were limited because only five to seven AZD1222 recipients were SARS-CoV-2 seropositive at baseline. The whole spike protein was spanned by vaccine-associated CD4 TCRs, and dominant responses were seen in regions 160-218 and 743-854. Participants were mostly white British and included more females than males, and it was suggested by the authors that clonal diversity may have been underestimated. A significant rise in spike-specific TCR breadth and depth was observed after two AZD1222 doses relative to day 0 and relative to MenACWY recipients. The 56-69-year group was small, and its depth increase did not reach significance, likely because of low power. Because no day 14 peak-response samples were available, repertoires were characterized only after the peak T cell response.

The sample's time point label is to be understood as: baseline before first vaccination. Vaccinee samples were obtained from the UK trials COV001 and COV002, which included a single-blind randomized controlled phase 2/3 trial of AZD1222 (ChAdOx1 nCoV-19) in healthy adults. For TCRbeta chain sequencing, PBMC samples were collected from trial participants at day 0 and at day 28 after the second dose. As regards this clone: Its antigen remains unidentified. Base quality data are lacking; no much larger clone is found one base away.

The CDR3 regions of human TCRbeta chains were analyzed by immunosequencing. The original methods were these. TCRs in the repertoires were matched against a reference library of SARS-CoV-2-specific TCRs that had been generated with the MIRA antigen-specificity platform. Breadth meant the fraction of unique TCRs that were SARS-CoV-2-associated, whereas depth meant the fraction of total T cells that were SARS-CoV-2-associated. Using the MIRA data, each spike-specific TCR was mapped to the spike region that the TCR reacts to and placed in a CD4 or CD8 class. Log10-transformed breadth and depth values were compared by one-way ANOVA with Sidak's multiple comparisons tests. TCRdb mirrors the immuneACCESS table, restricted to in-frame sequences. Some clones are absent from its copies; in checked studies, under half trace to an unresolved V gene, and the reason for the others is unknown. The V and J calls and clone size were taken over from that table, and D and trimming were inferred from the DNA. In this sample the table shows 150,000 to 200,000 clones, 85% to 90% of which occur a single time. The ten biggest clones cover approximately 1.6% of the sample.

At the junction V is shortened by 3 bases and J by 12 bases, with 15 bases in between. Based on the germline V gene, the CDR1 and CDR2 sequences are MNHEY and SVGEGT. There are 13 amino acids in the CDR3, from cysteine to phenylalanine inclusive. The entry retains the CDR3 DNA only, 39 bases that are in frame from base 1. The rearrangement joined TRBV6-2 or TRBV6-3 to TRBJ1-5; the D gene is unclear. The sequenced sample was peripheral blood, obtained on day 0 of AZD1222 vaccination. This receptor was obtained from an adult in good health. In nucleotides, the sequence is TGTGCCAGCAGTTATATGGGGAGCCCTATCCAGCATTTT. It translates as CASSYMGSPIQHF.